The entry below describes one T cell receptor beta chain. The source of the sample is a study of blood T cell repertoires in COVID-19. For the study at large: Sample material is recorded as cDNA or gDNA derived from T cells, B-cell-depleted T cells, or PBMCs.

Using immunoSEQ multiplex PCR, the repertoire was profiled, and TCRdb retains in-frame clones only, with some absent. The profile covers over 75,000 clones, with about 90% appearing a single time and roughly 4.2% taken by the ten largest. The germline CDR1 and CDR2 sequences are SGHNT and YYREEE (reference sequence). J gave up 9 bases and V 3 bases, and 17 bases lay outside the gene matches. This CDR3 contains 18 residues. The TCR sequence derives from a human donor with COVID-19, enrolled during active disease. The donor label of this sample is uncertain. The chain uses TRBV5-4 and TRBJ1-6, with 8 nucleotides matching TRBD1. Sequences were obtained from peripheral blood. Here the CDR3 reads CASSSSPGQGDLVSPLHF. Written as DNA, the CDR3 is TGTGCCAGCAGCTCGTCTCCCGGACAGGGCGATTTAGTTTCACCCCTCCACTTT.